This T cell receptor beta chain was sequenced for a study of cytomegalovirus exposure and HLA in healthy donors (dated by TCRdb to about 2017). As for the study more broadly: An earlier analysis of some 500 of the donors reported approximately 300 Gb of sequence data and some 100 million unique TCR beta sequences from about 179 million T cells. An early release that covered roughly 600 HLA-typed donors contained 250 to 350 gigabases of sequencing data and around 85 million unique TCR sequences. Among the approximately 400 genotyped donors, approximately 82% belonged to the genetic ancestry cluster associated with self-reported Caucasian donors. The aim of the study was to test whether cataloging public T cell receptors could identify signatures of past pathogen exposure. The study profiled the T cell repertoires of hundreds of subjects by immunosequencing and related them to cytomegalovirus serostatus. Besides the first cohort of 666 subjects, a separate validation cohort made up of 120 or so different subjects was used. To predict cytomegalovirus infection status, the study brought together high-throughput TCR immunosequencing, statistical association of individual TCRs with disease status, and machine learning. A later analysis re-examined previously published TCR beta repertoires from about 670 donors and added high-resolution HLA genotyping to investigate patterns of TCR occurrence. Rather than using new phenotypic data, the later analysis identified candidate immune exposures from TCR beta sequences and from how often those sequences occurred across donors. In an earlier analysis of a few hundred of the donors, high-throughput TCR beta sequencing was used to judge whether each TCR beta V gene segment behaved as functional or pseudogenic. Alongside the repertoire data, information on donor age, sex, ethnicity and CMV serostatus was compiled. A later genetic analysis used genome-wide SNP genotypes for about 60% of the roughly 670 donors, treating that subset as a discovery cohort. Every discovery cohort repertoire had been produced on one sequencing platform. HLA typing covered class I and class II loci at four-digit resolution. The number of donors typed differed by locus, with 629-630 for A, B, C, DRB1 and DQB1, about 500 for DQA1, 600 to 610 for DPA1, and approximately 470 for DPB1. Five DR-DQ haplotypes were handled as single units for association and clustering because linkage in the cohort was strong. On average, around 230,000 unique TCR beta nucleotide sequences were sequenced per donor among a few hundred genotyped donors of the cohort, with approximately 18% of those sequences being non-productive. Overall results and qualifications from the work: Correlated functional status among segregating V segments might be attributable to linkage disequilibrium, but an unknown experimental factor could not be ruled out. Assigning TCR associations to individual alleles was difficult when HLA alleles, especially DR and DQ, strongly co-occurred. In a later genetic analysis, fewer N-insertions in productive TCRs were reported among donors in an Asian-associated ancestry cluster than the 666-donor mean. CMV serostatus was the only immune exposure information available for the cohort. An association between a missense DCLRE1C variant and V-gene and J-gene trimming of TCR beta chains was found in a later genetic analysis and replicated in an independent cohort. Because HLA typing was unavailable for some donors at each locus, only the typed subset was used in association tests. Because counts were too low, roughly 17 rarely observed V segments, including chromosome 9 orphons, were left out of the earlier analysis of a few hundred of the donors. Most TCR sequences were seen in very few donors, while some public TCRs were found in many individuals. Three of the identified cytomegalovirus-associated TCR beta chains were confirmed in vitro to be specific for cytomegalovirus antigens. The study listed 150 to 200 TCR beta chains as associated with cytomegalovirus. According to a later analysis, most CMV-associated TCR beta chains appeared to be HLA-restricted, and the HLA associations seemed to be driven largely by CMV exposure. The authors suggested that the approach could potentially be extended to other disease states and immunological phenotypes. Broadly in line with IMGT annotations, most TCR beta V segments showed up in productive rearrangements about 87% or about 30% of the time in an earlier analysis of 587 of the donors. A further reported finding was that TCR beta sequences accurately predicted the HLA-A and HLA-B alleles for most subjects in the first cohort. Compared with equally common non-associated chains, HLA-associated TCR beta chains in a later analysis were more clonally expanded and had lower generation probabilities. This cohort had only TCR beta chains sequenced, and the lack of alpha or paired-chain data limited which features could be detected. According to a later analysis, TCR association rates differed among HLA loci, with DRB1 alleles showing the most associated TCRs and HLA-C alleles showing the fewest. According to a later analysis, parvovirus B19, influenza, CMV and Epstein-Barr virus appeared linked to several top co-occurrence clusters. The sequencing pipeline was judged likely to have produced a cluster of highly shared sequence variants as a technical artifact. The presence/absence analyses assumed that sequencing depth was roughly uniform across donors, and that assumption may not be true. At a false discovery rate of 0.05, a later analysis linked under 20,000 TCR beta sequences to specific HLA alleles. The classifier was reported to diagnose cytomegalovirus status with high specificity and sensitivity in both the original cohort and the validation cohort.

As concerns this clone: Its antigen specificity is not known. Base qualities are missing; no much larger clone stands one base away.

Receptor libraries were prepared by the immunoSEQ multiplex PCR assay. A mixture of 60 forward primers for TCR Vbeta segments and 13 reverse primers for TCR Jbeta segments was used in the multiplex PCR. A multiplex PCR assay on genomic DNA amplified the CDR3 region of rearranged TCR beta genes. The Illumina HiSeq System was used to sequence the amplified TCR beta libraries as 87-base-pair reads. On the study's bioinformatics: Across the 670 or so repertoires, a later analysis counted approximately 83 million unique TCR beta chains, roughly 11 million of which were shared by at least two donors. Raw reads were error-corrected and collapsed into unique sequences by a nearest-neighbor algorithm in which closely related sequences were merged to remove PCR and sequencing errors. V, D and J gene segments were assigned by aligning CDR3 sequences to IMGT reference sequences. For a sequence to be retained, a match of at least six nucleotides to both a V gene segment and a J gene segment was required. Rearrangements were classified as productive when the CDR3 lacked stop codons and remained in frame with V and J, and all other rearrangements were classified as non-productive. CDR3 was defined according to IMGT convention as the region running from the second conserved V-encoded cysteine to the conserved J-encoded phenylalanine. In an earlier analysis of around 570 of the donors, sequences lacking an unambiguous match to a single V gene segment were excluded. In an earlier analysis of 587 of the donors, V segments were called functional above 56.7% productive rearrangements and were called segregating when the between-donor standard deviation exceeded 5%. A statistical classification framework was developed to diagnose cytomegalovirus status using the catalog of TCR beta chain sequences. In a later analysis, V and J genes were assigned by comparing TCR nucleotide sequences against IMGT/GENE-DB human TR gene sequences. Using the TCRdist pipeline, a later analysis assigned CDR3 sequences along with most-parsimonious VDJ recombination scenarios. In a later analysis, each TCR beta chain was defined by its CDR3 amino acid sequence together with its V-gene family, and reads lacking a unique V-gene family were excluded. To address suspected cross-contamination and a sequencing artifact, a later analysis removed around 600 highly shared, low-generation-probability nucleotide sequences. For each public chain, a later analysis derived a clonal expansion index from normalized ranks of inferred template counts within each repertoire. In a later analysis, generation probabilities were computed using a VDJ recombination model fitted to out-of-frame rearrangements, and the results were checked against IGoR. In a later analysis, TCR-TCR, TCR-HLA and TCR-CMV co-occurrence was scored with hypergeometric tests, and a repertoire-size bias correction was applied to TCR pairs. A later analysis estimated false discovery rates by permuting HLA or CMV assignments 20 times. In a later analysis, co-occurring TCRs were grouped with DBSCAN, and TCRdist sequence similarity was added when clustering was performed within HLA-allele-positive subsets. Repertoires with fewer than 30,000 or more than 120,000 public chains, plus five repertoires with anomalous nucleotide sharing, were excluded from co-occurrence clustering. The immuneACCESS repertoire file appears here via TCRdb, limited to in-frame rearrangements. These files lack a portion of the clones; in checked studies, under half of the deficit traces to unresolved V genes, and the cause of the others is not known. That table furnishes V, J and clone size, whereas the DNA furnished D and trimming. This sample is represented by 150,000 to 180,000 clones; about 76% of them were singletons. The top ten constitute 6% to 8.5% of the sample.

The cohort consisted of 650 to 850 healthy bone marrow donors. At the time of sampling, every cohort member was nominally healthy, though immune exposures that went unrecorded were likely present. The donor tested CMV seropositive and was one of the 289 seropositive cohort members. Every donor gave a peripheral blood sample, and the peripheral blood mononuclear cells from that sample were used for TCR beta sequencing. Genomic DNA was extracted from the blood cell samples with the Qiagen DNeasy Blood Extraction Kit. Sample: PBMCs. The receptor was isolated from a man aged 25 to 40 in good health and CMV-seropositive.

The CDR3 amino acid sequence is: CASSLAVEKLFF. The DNA reads as follows: TGTGCCAGCAGTTTGGCAGTTGAAAAACTGTTTTTT. The chain is made from TRBV28 and TRBJ1-4; no D segment can be confidently identified. V drops 3 bases and J drops 7 bases, leaving 6 bases in between. CDR1 MDHEN and CDR2 SYDVKM are derived from the germline V gene. The CDR3 goes from the cysteine to the phenylalanine over 12 residues. Only the CDR3 DNA is retained, 36 bases long and in frame from the first base.